Listed below are T cell receptor beta chains from one sample, sequenced in a study of T-cell reconstitution after alpha-beta-depleted transplantation in children. One entry per CDR3 protein, called by TCRdb with MiXCR from the PCR reads. The data hold about 160,000 distinct CDR3 sequences, with around 10% observed a single time. The specimen was PBMCs, collected before TCRalphabeta/CD19-depleted stem cell transplant. These receptors were collected from a boy younger than 10 with acute myeloid leukemia, due to receive a stem cell transplant. Both conserved end residues are part of each CDR3. Each record gives: CDR3 length, J gene, D gene, V gene, clone size, CDR3 protein. The D gene is left open where the match is weak. Clone size, where shown, is once, few, many, or a class for clones that have expanded.

>13|TRBJ1-4|NA|TRBV20-1|many
CSARDPVNEKLFF
>16|TRBJ1-6|TRBD1|TRBV5-1|many
CASSLSTGAGSSPLHF
>16|TRBJ1-1|NA|TRBV15|many
CATSRDLVGGGTEAFF
>14|TRBJ1-5|TRBD1|TRBV4-1|many
CASSRTGVNQPQHF
>16|TRBJ2-2|TRBD2|TRBV4-1|many
CASSSLAGMNTGELFF
>18|TRBJ2-3|TRBD2|TRBV15|many
CATSGDTLAGALTDTQYF
>13|TRBJ1-2|NA|TRBV12-3/TRBV12-4|many
CASTLGWGNGYTF
>15|TRBJ1-6|NA|TRBV12-3/TRBV12-4|many
CASSTFGHFGSPLHF
>16|TRBJ1-5|NA|TRBV27|many
CASSLSGPYSNQPQHF
>12|TRBJ1-2|NA|TRBV20-1|many
CSAWASNYGYTF
>15|TRBJ2-7|TRBD2|TRBV19|many
CASSNETSGNYEQYF
>17|TRBJ2-3|TRBD2|TRBV6-4|many
CASSDSNTAGGTDTQYF
>16|TRBJ2-1|TRBD2|TRBV19|NA
CASSFRTSRSYNEQFF
>16|TRBJ1-5|TRBD1|TRBV5-1|many
CAKRDRGRRSNQPQHF
>13|TRBJ2-7|TRBD2|TRBV20-1|many
CSAMRREPYEQYF
>19|TRBJ2-5|TRBD2|TRBV11-2|many
CASSLHSTSGDVFPETQYF
>13|TRBJ2-7|NA|TRBV6-5|NA
CASTEGGGTEQYF
>14|TRBJ2-7|TRBD2|TRBV12-3/TRBV12-4|many
CASKISGAAYEQYF
>16|TRBJ2-1|NA|TRBV7-9|NA
CASMPKLSVGGNEQFF
>14|TRBJ2-5|NA|TRBV4-2|many
CASSQGGTKETQYF
>14|TRBJ2-5|NA|TRBV11-2|NA
CASSFQWEYETQYF
>11|TRBJ2-3|NA|TRBV20-1|many
CSAPQPDTQYF
>13|TRBJ2-3|NA|TRBV7-9|many
CASRLTRTDTQYF
>19|TRBJ2-6|NA|TRBV7-9|many
CASSPSPRAGGSGANVLTF
>15|TRBJ2-5|TRBD1|TRBV12-3/TRBV12-4|many
CASSPGQGYQETQYF
>17|TRBJ2-1|NA|TRBV19|NA
CASSTRRTRSSYNEQFF
>16|TRBJ2-1|TRBD2|TRBV7-2|many
CASSFYRQAGGIEQFF
>15|TRBJ2-7|TRBD2|TRBV7-3|NA
CASSPLAGGAYEQYF
>16|TRBJ1-5|NA|TRBV4-1|many
CASSQKTVDSNQPQHF
>17|TRBJ2-5|TRBD2|TRBV7-8|many
CASSPGGGLGFQETQYF
>13|TRBJ2-1|NA|TRBV30|many
CAWSVHGLGEQFF
>21|TRBJ2-1|TRBD2|TRBV4-1|many
CASSQRSPGLAGALSYNEQFF
>15|TRBJ1-1|TRBD1|TRBV5-1|many
CASSFTRQGITEAFF
>13|TRBJ2-2|NA|TRBV5-1|many
CASSLDGTGELFF
>13|TRBJ2-5|NA|TRBV3-1|many
CASNHGAAETQYF
>17|TRBJ1-1|NA|TRBV6-1|many
CASSPREGDRSNTEAFF
>17|TRBJ2-2|TRBD1|TRBV27|many
CASSFLDRGPNTGELFF
>13|TRBJ2-4|TRBD2|TRBV5-6|many
CASSTSGRDIQYF
>12|TRBJ2-1|NA|TRBV27|many
CATWTTHNEQFF
>14|TRBJ1-5|NA|TRBV20-1|many
CSAVRTDSNQPQHF
>13|TRBJ1-1|NA|TRBV20-1|many
CSAIFGVDTEAFF
>12|TRBJ2-7|NA|TRBV12-3/TRBV12-4|few
CASSPAMYEQYF